This record covers a single T cell receptor beta chain. The CDR3 covers 13 residues. Germline values: CDR1 LGHNA, CDR2 YSLEER. Trimming removed 4 bases from V and 7 bases from J, with 8 bases in between. As originally analysed: Amplification of reference gene primers provided the estimated nucleated cell counts. TCRdb keeps only in-frame clones here, not all; method: immunoSEQ multiplex PCR. That table furnishes V, J and clone size, whereas the DNA furnished D and trimming. The data hold about 33,000 clones, with approximately 86% observed a single time. The record originates from a study of blood T cell repertoires in COVID-19. The wider study: Acute and convalescent COVID-19 samples came from the United States, Italy and Spain. PBMCs, B-cell-depleted T cells, or T cells provided the cDNA or gDNA that made up the material.

The sequenced sample was peripheral blood. The TCR sequence derives from a human donor in a cohort sampled during active COVID-19. The chain carries TRBV4-3 and TRBJ1-6; weak D call: TRBD1 (6 bases). CDR3 in DNA: TGCGCCAGCAGCCCAGACAGGAATTCACCCCTCCACTTT. Translating gives CASSPDRNSPLHF.